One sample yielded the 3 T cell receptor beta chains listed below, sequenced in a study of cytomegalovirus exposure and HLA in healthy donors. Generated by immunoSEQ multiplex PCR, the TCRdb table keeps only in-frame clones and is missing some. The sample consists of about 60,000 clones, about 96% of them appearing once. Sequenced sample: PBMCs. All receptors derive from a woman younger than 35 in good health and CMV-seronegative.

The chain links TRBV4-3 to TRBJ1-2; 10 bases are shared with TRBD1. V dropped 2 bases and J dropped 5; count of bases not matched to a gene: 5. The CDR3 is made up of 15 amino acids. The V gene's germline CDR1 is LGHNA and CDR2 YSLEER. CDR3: CASSQQTGGPYGYTF. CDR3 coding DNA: TGCGCCAGCAGCCAACAGACAGGGGGCCCGTATGGCTACACCTTC.

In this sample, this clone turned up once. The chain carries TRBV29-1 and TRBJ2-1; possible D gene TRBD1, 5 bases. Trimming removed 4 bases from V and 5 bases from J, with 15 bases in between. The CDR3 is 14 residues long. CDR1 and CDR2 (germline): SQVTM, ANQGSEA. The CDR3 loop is CSVVGRDTHNEQFF. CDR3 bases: TGCAGCGTTGTTGGCAGGGATACCCACAATGAGCAGTTCTTC.

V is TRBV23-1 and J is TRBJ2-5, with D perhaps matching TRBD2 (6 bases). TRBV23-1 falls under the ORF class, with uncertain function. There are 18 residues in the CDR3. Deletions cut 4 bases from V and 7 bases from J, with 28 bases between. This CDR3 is CASSRGGLVRAPGRTQYF. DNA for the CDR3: TGCGCCAGCAGTCGGGGAGGTTTGGTGAGGGCGCCTGGACGGACCCAGTACTTC.